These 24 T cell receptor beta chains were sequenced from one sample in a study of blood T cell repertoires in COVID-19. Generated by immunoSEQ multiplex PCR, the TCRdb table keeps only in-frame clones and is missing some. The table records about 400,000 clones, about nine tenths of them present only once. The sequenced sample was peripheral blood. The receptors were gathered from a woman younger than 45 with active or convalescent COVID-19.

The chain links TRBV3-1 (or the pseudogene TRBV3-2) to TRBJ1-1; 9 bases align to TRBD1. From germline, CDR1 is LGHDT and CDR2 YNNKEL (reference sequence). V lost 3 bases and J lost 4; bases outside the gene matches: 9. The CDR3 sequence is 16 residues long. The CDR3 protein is CASSQGQGPILTEAFF. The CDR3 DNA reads TGTGCCAGCAGCCAGGGACAGGGCCCTATCCTCACTGAAGCTTTCTTT.

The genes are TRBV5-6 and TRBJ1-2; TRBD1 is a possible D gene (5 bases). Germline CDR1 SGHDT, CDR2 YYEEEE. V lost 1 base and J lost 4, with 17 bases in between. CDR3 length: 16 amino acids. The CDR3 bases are TGTGCCAGCAGCTTGATTTTCAGGGCGGAGGGCTATGGCTACACCTTC. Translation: CASSLIFRAEGYGYTF.

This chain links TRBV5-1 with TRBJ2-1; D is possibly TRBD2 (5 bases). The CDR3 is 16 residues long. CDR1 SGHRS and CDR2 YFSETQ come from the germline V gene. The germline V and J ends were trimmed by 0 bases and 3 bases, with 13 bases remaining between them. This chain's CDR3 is CASSLVPGSVYNEQFF. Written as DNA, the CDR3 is TGCGCCAGCAGCTTGGTTCCGGGGAGTGTCTACAATGAGCAGTTCTTC.

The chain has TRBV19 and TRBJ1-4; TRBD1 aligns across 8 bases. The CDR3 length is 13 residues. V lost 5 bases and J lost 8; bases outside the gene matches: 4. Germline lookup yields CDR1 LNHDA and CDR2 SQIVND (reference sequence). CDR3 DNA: TGTGCCAGTAGTGCAGGGGGCCTCGAAAAACTGTTTTTT. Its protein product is CASSAGGLEKLFF.

The CDR3 spells CASSFLEGSGKGNTIYF. CDR3 coding DNA: TGTGCCAGCAGCTTCCTCGAGGGATCGGGGAAGGGAAACACCATATATTTT. The chain employs TRBV7-9 and TRBJ1-3; D unclear. Germline V lookup: CDR1 SEHNR, CDR2 FQNEAQ (reference sequence). This CDR3 is built from 17 residues. With 3 bases removed from V and 4 bases from J, the gap between germline ends came to 19 bases.

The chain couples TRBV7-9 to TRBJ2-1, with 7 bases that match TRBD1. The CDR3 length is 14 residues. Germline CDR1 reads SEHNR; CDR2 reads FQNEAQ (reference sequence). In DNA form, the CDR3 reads TGTGCGGCCGTGTATCGACAGGGTGACGCTGAGCAGTTCTTC. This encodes CAAVYRQGDAEQFF.

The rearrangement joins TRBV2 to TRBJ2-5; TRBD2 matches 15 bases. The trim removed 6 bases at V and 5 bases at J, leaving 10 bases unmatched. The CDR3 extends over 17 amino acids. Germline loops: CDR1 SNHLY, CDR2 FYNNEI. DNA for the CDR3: TGTGCCAGCAGACAACGGACTAGCGGGAGGGCCGGCGAGACCCAGTACTTC. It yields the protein CASRQRTSGRAGETQYF.

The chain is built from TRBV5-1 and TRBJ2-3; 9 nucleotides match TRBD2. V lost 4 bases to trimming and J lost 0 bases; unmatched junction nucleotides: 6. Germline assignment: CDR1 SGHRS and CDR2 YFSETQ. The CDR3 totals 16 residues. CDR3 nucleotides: TGCGCCAGCAGCCCCGGGACTAGCCCTAGCACAGATACGCAGTATTTT. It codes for CASSPGTSPSTDTQYF.

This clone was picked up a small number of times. CDR3 region: CASSAGQFYEQYF. Here the CDR3 DNA reads TGTGCCAGCAGCGCCGGACAGTTCTACGAGCAGTACTTC. The chain uses TRBV9 and TRBJ2-7; D may be TRBD1 (6 bases). The CDR3 sequence is 13 residues long. The V gene's germline CDR1 is SGDLS and CDR2 YYNGEE. V was pared by 3 bases and J by 3 bases, with 10 bases between.

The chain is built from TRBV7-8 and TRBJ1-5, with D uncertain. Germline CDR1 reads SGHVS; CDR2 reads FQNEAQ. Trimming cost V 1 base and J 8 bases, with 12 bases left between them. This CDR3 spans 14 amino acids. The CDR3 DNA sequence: TGTGCCAGCAGCTTAGGCGGGGATACCGAGCCCCAGCATTTT. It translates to CASSLGGDTEPQHF.

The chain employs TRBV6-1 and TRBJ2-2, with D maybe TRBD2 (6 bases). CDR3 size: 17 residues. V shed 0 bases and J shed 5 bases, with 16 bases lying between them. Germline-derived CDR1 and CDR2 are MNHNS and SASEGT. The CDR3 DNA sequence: TGTGCCAGCAGTGAAGCGCTAGGCGGGATGGCGACCGGGGAGCTGTTTTTT. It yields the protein CASSEALGGMATGELFF.

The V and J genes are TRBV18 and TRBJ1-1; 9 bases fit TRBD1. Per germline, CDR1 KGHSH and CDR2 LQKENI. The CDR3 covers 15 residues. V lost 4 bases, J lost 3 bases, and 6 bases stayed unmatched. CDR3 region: CASSQNRGLDTEAFF. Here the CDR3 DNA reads TGTGCCAGCTCACAAAACAGGGGGCTTGACACTGAAGCTTTCTTT. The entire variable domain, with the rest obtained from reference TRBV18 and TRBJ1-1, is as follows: NAGVMQNPRHLVRRRGQEARLRCSPMKGHSHVYWYRQLPEEGLKFMVYLQKENIIDESGMPKERFSAEFPKEGPSILRIQQVVRGDSAAYFCASSQNRGLDTEAFFGQGTRLTVV.

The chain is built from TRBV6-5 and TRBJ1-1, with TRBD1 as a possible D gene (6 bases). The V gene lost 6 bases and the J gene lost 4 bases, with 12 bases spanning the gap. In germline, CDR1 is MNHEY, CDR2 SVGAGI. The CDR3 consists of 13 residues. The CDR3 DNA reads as TGTGCCAGCAGATTAGGACAGAGCACTGAAGCTTTCTTT. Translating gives CASRLGQSTEAFF.

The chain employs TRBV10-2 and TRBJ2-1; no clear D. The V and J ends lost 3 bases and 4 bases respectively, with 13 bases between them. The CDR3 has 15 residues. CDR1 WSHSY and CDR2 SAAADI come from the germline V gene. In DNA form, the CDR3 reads TGCGCCAGCAGTGACGTGGGCGAACGTTACAATGAGCAGTTCTTC. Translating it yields CASSDVGERYNEQFF.

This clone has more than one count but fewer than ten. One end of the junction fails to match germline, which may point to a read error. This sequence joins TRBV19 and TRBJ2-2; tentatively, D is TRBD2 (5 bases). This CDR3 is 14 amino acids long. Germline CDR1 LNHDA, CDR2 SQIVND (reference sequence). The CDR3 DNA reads TGTGCCAGTGGGGAATCTCGGGTCTGCCGGGGAGCTGTTTTT. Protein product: CASGESRVCRGAVF.

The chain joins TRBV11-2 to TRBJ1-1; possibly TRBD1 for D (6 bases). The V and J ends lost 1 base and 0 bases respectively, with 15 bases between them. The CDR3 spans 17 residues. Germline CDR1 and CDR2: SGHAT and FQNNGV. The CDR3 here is CASSLVPGQTMNTEAFF. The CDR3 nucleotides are TGTGCCAGCAGCTTAGTTCCGGGACAAACCATGAACACTGAAGCTTTCTTT.

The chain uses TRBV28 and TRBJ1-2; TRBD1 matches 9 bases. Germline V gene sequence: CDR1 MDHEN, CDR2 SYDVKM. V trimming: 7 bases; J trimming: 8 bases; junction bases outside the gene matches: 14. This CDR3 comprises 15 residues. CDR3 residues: CASTSSAGQGYGYTF. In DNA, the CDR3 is TGTGCCAGCACCTCAAGTGCGGGACAGGGATACGGCTACACCTTC.

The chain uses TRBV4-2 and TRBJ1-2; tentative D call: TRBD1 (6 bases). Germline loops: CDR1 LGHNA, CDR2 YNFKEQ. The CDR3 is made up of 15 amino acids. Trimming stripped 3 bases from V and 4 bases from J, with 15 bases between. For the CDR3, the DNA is TGTGCCAGCAGCCATATCAAGGACAGTGGCTATGGCTACACCTTC. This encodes CASSHIKDSGYGYTF.

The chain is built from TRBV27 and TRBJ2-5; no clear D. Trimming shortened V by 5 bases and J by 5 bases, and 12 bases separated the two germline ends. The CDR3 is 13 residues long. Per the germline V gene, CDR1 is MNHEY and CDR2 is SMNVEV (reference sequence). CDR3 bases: TGTGCCAGCAGTACCGCGACCAGGGAGACCCAGTACTTC. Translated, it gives CASSTATRETQYF.

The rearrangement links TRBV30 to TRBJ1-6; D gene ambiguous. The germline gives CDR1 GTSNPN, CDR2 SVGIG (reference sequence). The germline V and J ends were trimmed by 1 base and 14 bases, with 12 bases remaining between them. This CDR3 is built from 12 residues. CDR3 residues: CAWSGAVRTLHF. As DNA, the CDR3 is TGTGCCTGGAGTGGGGCCGTTAGAACCCTCCACTTT.

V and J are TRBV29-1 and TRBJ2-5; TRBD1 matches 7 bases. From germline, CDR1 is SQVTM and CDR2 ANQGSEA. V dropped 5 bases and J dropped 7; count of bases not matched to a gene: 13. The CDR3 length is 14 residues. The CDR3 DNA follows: TGCAGCGTTTCCAGGGGACAGCCGGCCGGGACCCAGTACTTC. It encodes CSVSRGQPAGTQYF.

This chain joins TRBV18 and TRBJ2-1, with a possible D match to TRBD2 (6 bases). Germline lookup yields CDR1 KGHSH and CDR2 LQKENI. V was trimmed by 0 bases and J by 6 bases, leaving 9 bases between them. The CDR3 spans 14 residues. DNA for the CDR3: TGTGCCAGCTCACCACCCCGGGGGTTCAATGAGCAGTTCTTC. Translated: CASSPPRGFNEQFF.

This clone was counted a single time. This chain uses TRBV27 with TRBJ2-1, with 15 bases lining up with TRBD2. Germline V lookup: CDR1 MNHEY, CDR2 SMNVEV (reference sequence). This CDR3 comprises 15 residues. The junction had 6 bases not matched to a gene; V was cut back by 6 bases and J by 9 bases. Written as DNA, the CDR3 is TGTGCCAGCAGCCGCGGACTAGCGGGGGGGCTTGAGCAGTTCTTC. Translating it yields CASSRGLAGGLEQFF.

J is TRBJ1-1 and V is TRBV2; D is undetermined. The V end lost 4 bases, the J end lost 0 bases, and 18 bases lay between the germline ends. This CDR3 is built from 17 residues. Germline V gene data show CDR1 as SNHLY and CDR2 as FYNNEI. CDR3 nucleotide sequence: TGTGCCAGCAGTGTTTCAGCTATACTATCTATGAACACTGAAGCTTTCTTT. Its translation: CASSVSAILSMNTEAFF.